The T cell receptor beta chain described here comes from a study of T cells in Graves' hyperthyroidism and ophthalmopathy. The overall study: The initial diagnosis was the point when peripheral blood was collected, ahead of any treatment. Broader study findings: Clonotypes that were expanded in thyroid above 0.001 mostly appeared in blood too.

There were TCR beta CDR3 regions amplified from RNA transcripts. The TCR CDR3 was amplified in a first-round RT-PCR using the HTBI primer set. TCRdb re-analysed the multiplex PCR reads in MiXCR, keeping a single row per CDR3 protein. The sample consists of around 600,000 distinct CDR3 sequences, more than 14% of them appearing once. Uncontrolled infection, other autoimmune disease, pregnancy or lactation led to exclusion. This clonotype was detected many times. As yet, its antigen is unknown. The V gene end was trimmed by 8 bases and the J gene end by 5 bases; junction bases not matched to a gene: 12. Germline assignment: CDR1 KGHSH and CDR2 LQKENI. This CDR3 has 14 amino acids.

Sequencing was carried out using blood. The source is a woman in her forties or fifties with Graves' ophthalmopathy. The chain is built from TRBV18 and TRBJ2-7, with 7 nucleotides matching TRBD2. CDR3 nucleotides: TGTGCCAGCGCAGGGTCCGGGACTATCGACGAGCAGTACTTC. It is translated as CASAGSGTIDEQYF.